Below, 7 T cell receptor beta chains from the same sample are listed, as sequenced in a study of cytomegalovirus exposure and HLA in healthy donors. Sequencing was performed with immunoSEQ multiplex PCR; in TCRdb, only in-frame clones are kept and a portion is missing. The table shows 200,000 to 250,000 clones, with approximately 80% occurring only once. Sequencing used PBMCs. These receptors were collected from a woman aged 25 to 39 in good health and CMV-seropositive.

The rearrangement joins TRBV30 to TRBJ1-4; a possible D gene is TRBD1 (5 bases). The CDR3 extends over 14 amino acids. Germline CDR1 GTSNPN, CDR2 SVGIG (reference sequence). With 4 bases removed from V and 0 bases from J, the gap between germline ends came to 9 bases. The CDR3 here is CAWIDRATNEKLFF. In DNA form, the CDR3 reads TGTGCCTGGATCGACAGAGCAACTAATGAAAAACTGTTTTTT.

This chain uses TRBV7-8 with TRBJ2-5; D gene unclear. Trimming took 1 base from V and 6 from J, leaving 15 bases between them. The V gene's germline CDR1 is SGHVS and CDR2 FQNEAQ. The length of the CDR3 is 15 residues. The CDR3 nucleotides are TGTGCCAGCAGCTTAGATATCGAGCGAGTGAAGACCCAGTACTTC. Residues: CASSLDIERVKTQYF.

This chain links TRBV6-1 with TRBJ1-2; D uncertain. Germline values: CDR1 MNHNS, CDR2 SASEGT. Trimming shortened V by 3 bases and J by 3 bases, and 20 bases separated the two germline ends. The CDR3 is 17 amino acids. The CDR3 loop is CASSERVPLAGDYGYTF. Here the CDR3 DNA reads TGTGCCAGCAGTGAGCGGGTTCCGTTGGCGGGAGACTATGGCTACACCTTC.

In its sample, this clone was seen a few times. The genes are TRBV2 and TRBJ2-5; TRBD2 matches at 10 bases. Germline V gene lookup returns CDR1 SNHLY and CDR2 FYNNEI. After removal of 7 bases from V and 4 bases from J, the junction contained 3 bases not matched to a gene. The CDR3 spans 13 residues. The chain's CDR3 is CASKGLAIETQYF. The CDR3 DNA is TGTGCCAGCAAGGGACTAGCGATAGAGACCCAGTACTTC.

V and J are TRBV30 and TRBJ2-2; TRBD2 is a possible D gene (5 bases). This CDR3 is 14 amino acids long. Per the germline V gene, CDR1 is GTSNPN and CDR2 is SVGIG (reference sequence). The ends were cut back, 2 bases at V and 7 bases at J, with 14 bases in the middle. CDR3 nucleotides: TGTGCCTGGAGTACACGACTACACGGCGGGGAGCTGTTTTTT. Translation: CAWSTRLHGGELFF. Variable domain in full (rest from reference TRBV30 and TRBJ2-2): SQTIHQWPATLVQPVGSPLSLECTVEGTSNPNLYWYRQAAGRGLQLLFYSVGIGQISSEVPQNLSASRPQDRQFILSSKKLLLSDSGFYLCAWSTRLHGGELFFGEGSRLTVL.

V and J are TRBV6-5 and TRBJ1-1, with no clear D. V was trimmed by 5 bases and J by 12 bases, leaving 16 bases between them. From germline, CDR1 is MNHEY and CDR2 SVGAGI. This CDR3 comprises 12 residues. The CDR3 DNA reads TGTGCCAGCAGTAAAGTGGGGAACCTACCTTTCTTT. Translation: CASSKVGNLPFF.

This sequence joins TRBV2 and TRBJ2-1; no clear D gene. Germline V gene lookup returns CDR1 SNHLY and CDR2 FYNNEI. CDR3 length equals 10 residues. Deletions cut 6 bases from V and 9 bases from J, with 6 bases between. The CDR3 DNA reads as TGTGCCAGCAGGTCTGGTGAGCAGTTCTTC. Protein product: CASRSGEQFF.